The TCR beta chain under discussion was sequenced for a study of shared clonotypes between healthy human individuals. Study-wide background: Three plates were used per donor for CD4 naive, three for CD4 memory, two for CD8 naive and one for CD8 memory.

Adult Caucasians living in Nashville, Tennessee made up all of the donors. In replicate PCRs of sorted subsets, approximately 210 ng DNA, about 30,000 T cell genomes, was used. Only in-frame clones appear in the TCRdb table, and some are missing; sequencing was by immunoSEQ multiplex PCR. The data show some 2 million clones, about 95% seen once. V lost 2 bases to trimming and J lost 0 bases, with 11 bases between them. Germline values: CDR1 SGHDT, CDR2 YYEEEE. The CDR3 is 15 amino acids. To note about this clone: The same CDR3 is also encoded by other DNA sequences in this sample.

The clonotype comes from a man between 18 and 29 years old in good health. The rearrangement joins TRBV5-6 to TRBJ1-2; D remains unclear. Sequencing used naive CD4+ T cells sorted from blood. Subset given: CD45RA+ positively selected. The CDR3 here is CASSFGRTTNYGYTF. DNA for the CDR3: TGTGCCAGCAGCTTTGGTAGGACCACTAACTATGGCTACACCTTC. The whole variable domain, filled in from reference TRBV5-6 and TRBJ1-2, reads DAGVTQSPTHLIKTRGQQVTLRCSPKSGHDTVSWYQQALGQGPQFIFQYYEEEERQRGNFPDRFSGHQFPNYSSELNVNALLLGDSALYLCASSFGRTTNYGYTFGSGTRLTVV.